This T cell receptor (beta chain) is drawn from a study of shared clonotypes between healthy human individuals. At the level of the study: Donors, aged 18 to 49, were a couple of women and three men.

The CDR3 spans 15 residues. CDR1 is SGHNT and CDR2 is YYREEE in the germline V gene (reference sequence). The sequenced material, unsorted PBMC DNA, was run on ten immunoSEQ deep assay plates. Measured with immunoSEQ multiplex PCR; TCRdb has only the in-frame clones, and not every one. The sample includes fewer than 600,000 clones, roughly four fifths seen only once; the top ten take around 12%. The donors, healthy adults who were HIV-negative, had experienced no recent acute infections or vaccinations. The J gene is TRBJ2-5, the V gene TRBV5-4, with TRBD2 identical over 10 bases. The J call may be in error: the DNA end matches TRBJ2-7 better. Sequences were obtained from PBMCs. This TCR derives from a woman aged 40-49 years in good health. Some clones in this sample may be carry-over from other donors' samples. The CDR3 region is CASGGRTSGPYEQYF. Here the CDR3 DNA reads TGTGCCAGCGGGGGAAGGACTAGCGGCCCCTACGAGCAGTACTTC.